This entry concerns a single TCR beta chain. The data were obtained in a study of blood T cell repertoires in COVID-19. About the study: The United States, Italy and Spain supplied acute and convalescent COVID-19 samples. The cDNA or gDNA used as material had been derived from T cells, B-cell-depleted T cells, or PBMCs.

In the original workflow: Reference gene primer amplification gave nucleated cell count estimates. TCRdb's copy holds only in-frame clones and misses some; the assay was immunoSEQ multiplex PCR. V and J calls and clone size are copied from that table; D and trimming were computed from the DNA. This table holds some 70,000 clones, around 90% found once. The CDR3 consists of 13 residues. V gave up 4 bases and J gave up 1 base, with 7 bases separating them. The clonotype originates from a man between 50 and 59 years old with active COVID-19. Sequenced material: peripheral blood. The chain links TRBV12-3 or TRBV12-4 to TRBJ1-1; no clear D gene. The CDR3 sequence: CASSSEPNTEAFF. CDR3 sequence (DNA): TGTGCCAGCAGTTCGGAGCCGAACACTGAAGCTTTCTTT.